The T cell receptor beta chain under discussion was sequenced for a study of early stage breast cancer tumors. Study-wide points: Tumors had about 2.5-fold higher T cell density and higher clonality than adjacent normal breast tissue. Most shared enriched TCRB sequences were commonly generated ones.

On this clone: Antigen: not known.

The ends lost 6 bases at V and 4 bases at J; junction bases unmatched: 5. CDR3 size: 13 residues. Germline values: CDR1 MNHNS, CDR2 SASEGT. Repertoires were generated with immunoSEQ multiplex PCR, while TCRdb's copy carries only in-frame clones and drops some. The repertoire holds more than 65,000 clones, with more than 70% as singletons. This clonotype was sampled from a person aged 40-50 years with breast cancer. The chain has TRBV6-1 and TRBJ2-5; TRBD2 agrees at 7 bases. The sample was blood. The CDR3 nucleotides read TGTGCCAGCAGGAGGGAGGGAATAGAGACCCAGTACTTC. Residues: CASRREGIETQYF.